This T cell receptor (beta chain) appears in the sequencing data of a study of shared clonotypes between healthy human individuals. Study-wide findings and caveats: Sorted-subset samples were not fully sequenced, rarefaction indicated. What naive subsets generally showed was a larger estimated richness than memory subsets showed.

Trimming removed 5 bases from V and 3 bases from J; junction bases left unmatched: 6. Per germline, CDR1 LNHDA and CDR2 SQIVND (reference sequence). This CDR3 region has 15 residues. The material for each subset, its genomic DNA, was split evenly across several immunoSEQ plates. The sorted-subset replicate PCRs were given about 210 ng DNA, which is 30,000 to 35,000 T cell genomes. Sequencing used immunoSEQ multiplex PCR; TCRdb keeps in-frame clones, though not all of them. The repertoire holds 1.5 million to 2.5 million clones, 85% to 95% seen once, with around 1.2% in the top ten. Naive CD8 isolation took CD45RO-negative cells positively selected for CCR7 and excluded terminally differentiated effector memory CD45RA+ cells. About this clone: The antigen is undetermined.

The clonotype originates from a man younger than 35 in good health. This rearrangement joins TRBV19 to TRBJ2-2; 7 positions match TRBD1. The sample comprised naive CD8+ T cells sorted from blood. The CDR3 spells CASSPYQGDTGELFF. CDR3 DNA sequence: TGTGCCAGTAGTCCATATCAGGGGGACACCGGGGAGCTGTTTTTT.